Below, 17 T cell receptor beta chains from the same sample are listed, as sequenced in a study of T cell responses to AZD1222 COVID-19 vaccine. Assay: immunoSEQ multiplex PCR; the TCRdb copy retains only in-frame clones and omits some. This sample has around 150,000 clones, with roughly 93% found just once. The sample consisted of peripheral blood, taken 28 days after the second AZD1222 dose. These receptors were collected from an adult who received the AZD1222 COVID-19 vaccine.

The rearrangement joins TRBV12-3 or TRBV12-4 to TRBJ2-5, with D unresolved. This CDR3 is built from 13 residues. The ends were cut back, 5 bases at V and 5 bases at J, with 12 bases in the middle. CDR3 nucleotides: TGTGCCAGCAGTGATGAAAGGCGGGAGACCCAGTACTTC. Protein sequence: CASSDERRETQYF.

The V and J genes are TRBV5-1 and TRBJ1-1; weak D call: TRBD1 (6 bases). The V gene's germline CDR1 is SGHRS and CDR2 YFSETQ. V was cut by 0 bases and J by 0 bases, with 15 bases left in between. The CDR3 contains 17 residues. CDR3 sequence reads: CASSLAPQGTMNTEAFF. CDR3 nucleotides: TGCGCCAGCAGCTTGGCTCCGCAGGGGACGATGAACACTGAAGCTTTCTTT.

V gene TRBV5-1 combines with J gene TRBJ2-1; D is uncertain. Deletions cut 0 bases from V and 5 bases from J, with 12 bases between. Germline lookup yields CDR1 SGHRS and CDR2 YFSETQ. The CDR3 has 15 amino acids. CDR3 DNA sequence: TGCGCCAGCAGCTTGGTCGGAAACCGGGACAATGAGCAGTTCTTC. Protein: CASSLVGNRDNEQFF.

This clone appeared a single time. This chain joins TRBV4-1 and TRBJ1-3; D gene ambiguous. The CDR3 consists of 15 residues. Germline loops: CDR1 MGHRA, CDR2 YSYEKL. Deletions cut 4 bases from V and 4 bases from J, with 14 bases between. CDR3 amino acids: CASSPLWLSGNTIYF. The CDR3 DNA reads TGCGCCAGCAGCCCCTTGTGGCTGTCCGGAAACACCATATATTTT.

The chain recombines TRBV20-1 with TRBJ1-4, with 7 bases that match TRBD1. The CDR3 has 13 residues. V was clipped by 6 bases and J by 8 bases; unmatched bases: 9. Germline assignment: CDR1 DFQATT and CDR2 SNEGSKA (reference sequence). The CDR3 DNA sequence: TGCAGTGCCAGTCAGACAGGGACGGAAAAACTGTTTTTT. This gives the protein CSASQTGTEKLFF.

The V call is TRBV28, the J call TRBJ1-4; a possible D gene is TRBD1 (6 bases). The CDR3 has 14 amino acids. CDR1 and CDR2 (germline): MDHEN, SYDVKM. V lost 4 bases, J lost 7 bases, and 13 bases lay in between. CDR3 loop: CASSSPRTVEKLFF. The CDR3 DNA follows: TGTGCCAGCAGTTCCCCCCGGACAGTTGAAAAACTGTTTTTT.

This clone was seen a handful of times. The chain is built from TRBV3-1 (or the pseudogene TRBV3-2) and TRBJ2-6; TRBD1 agrees at 11 bases. The trim removed 0 bases at V and 2 bases at J, leaving 3 bases unmatched. From germline, CDR1 is LGHDT and CDR2 YNNKEL (reference sequence). The length of the CDR3 is 18 residues. CDR3 in amino acids: CASSQEGQGGPGANVLTF. The CDR3 DNA is TGTGCCAGCAGCCAAGAGGGACAGGGGGGGCCTGGGGCCAACGTCCTGACTTTC.

In its sample, this clone was seen a few times. V and J are TRBV6-5 and TRBJ2-7; TRBD2 matches 9 bases. In germline, CDR1 is MNHEY, CDR2 SVGAGI. Unmatched junction bases numbered 13, after V lost 6 bases and J lost 7 bases. The CDR3 contains 15 residues. DNA for the CDR3: TGTGCCAGCAGACCATCTCCGGGACTAGCAGGGGAGCAGTACTTC. Amino acids: CASRPSPGLAGEQYF.

The chain uses TRBV4-2 and TRBJ2-7, with D possibly matching TRBD2 (6 bases). The germline V gene has CDR1 LGHNA and CDR2 YNFKEQ. The CDR3 runs 18 residues. The V end was cut by 2 bases, the J end by 0 bases, with 20 bases between. The CDR3 here is CASSQQAGGRQSSYEQYF. CDR3 coding DNA: TGTGCCAGCAGCCAACAGGCTGGTGGGAGGCAATCCTCCTACGAGCAGTACTTC.

This chain connects TRBV9 to TRBJ2-7; no reliable D call. Trimming cost V 0 bases and J 7 bases, with 14 bases left between them. The germline CDR1 and CDR2 sequences are SGDLS and YYNGEE. This CDR3 region has 14 residues. The CDR3 sequence is CASSVGNLAREQYF. The CDR3 bases are TGTGCCAGCAGCGTAGGTAACCTCGCTAGGGAGCAGTACTTC.

This clone appeared a few times. The V call is TRBV19, the J call TRBJ2-1; the match to TRBD1 covers 10 bases. The CDR3 length is 15 residues. The germline V gene has CDR1 LNHDA and CDR2 SQIVND (reference sequence). J gave up 6 bases and V 0 bases, and 2 bases lay outside the gene matches. The CDR3 coding sequence is TGTGCCAGTAGTATAGACGGGACAGGGGTCAATGAGCAGTTCTTC. Protein product: CASSIDGTGVNEQFF.

J is TRBJ1-4 and V is TRBV18, with D maybe TRBD1 (6 bases). CDR3 length equals 16 residues. V lost 3 bases, J lost 0 bases, and 11 bases lay in between. CDR1 and CDR2 from the germline V gene are KGHSH and LQKENI. CDR3 DNA: TGTGCCAGCTCACCGTTGGGGGGCACAACTAATGAAAAACTGTTTTTT. Translating gives CASSPLGGTTNEKLFF.

The chain joins TRBV3-1 (or the pseudogene TRBV3-2) to TRBJ2-7; D uncertain. The CDR3 is 11 residues long. Germline lookup yields CDR1 LGHDT and CDR2 YNNKEL (reference sequence). V gave up 4 bases and J gave up 6 bases, with 7 bases separating them. The CDR3 region is CASSRRSEQYF. In nucleotides, the CDR3 is TGTGCCAGCAGCCGAAGAAGCGAGCAGTACTTC.

This rearrangement joins TRBV5-4 to TRBJ1-1, with D possibly matching TRBD1 (5 bases). The CDR3 is 16 residues long. The V and J ends lost 4 bases and 1 base respectively, with 17 bases between them. The germline gives CDR1 SGHNT, CDR2 YYREEE (reference sequence). Written as DNA, the CDR3 is TGTGCCAGCAGCCCAGGGCCTCGGCTAGGGAACACTGAAGCTTTCTTT. It codes for CASSPGPRLGNTEAFF.

The chain employs TRBV5-3 and TRBJ1-2; 9 bases align to TRBD1. TRBV5-3 is noted as an ORF with a role that remains uncertain. The CDR3 runs 16 residues. The junction had 13 bases not matched to a gene; V was cut back by 4 bases and J by 6 bases. The CDR3 here is CARSQNRDRDWNGYTF. The DNA of the CDR3 is TGTGCCAGAAGCCAGAACCGGGACAGGGATTGGAATGGCTACACCTTC.

A word on this clone: This same CDR3 is encoded by further DNA sequences in the sample. V is TRBV12-3 or TRBV12-4 and J is TRBJ1-1, with 7 bases fitting TRBD1. After removal of 4 bases from V and 2 bases from J, the junction contained 1 base not matched to a gene. The CDR3 runs 13 residues. CDR3 nucleotide sequence: TGTGCCAGCAGTTCAGGGGGAAACACTGAAGCTTTCTTT. Translating gives CASSSGGNTEAFF.

The chain has TRBV5-8 and TRBJ2-3; TRBD2 matches at 11 bases. Germline CDR1 and CDR2: SGHTS and YDEGEE. J was trimmed by 6 bases and V by 5 bases; bases with no gene match: 8. The CDR3 has 15 amino acids. The CDR3 region is CASSPRLAGSDTQYF. For the CDR3, the DNA is TGTGCCAGCAGTCCTAGACTAGCGGGGTCGGATACGCAGTATTTT. The variable domain in full, completed from reference TRBV5-8 and TRBJ2-3, reads EAGVTQSPTHLIKTRGQQATLRCSPISGHTSVYWYQQALGLGLQFLLWYDEGEERNRGNFPPRFSGRQFPNYSSELNVNALELEDSALYLCASSPRLAGSDTQYFGPGTRLTVL.